These 17 T cell receptor beta chains share one sample of origin, sequenced in a study of technical replicates of blood from several donors (dated by TCRdb to 2016 to 2017). Library preparation used the immunoSEQ multiplex PCR assay. What TCRdb holds here is the immuneACCESS table cut down to in-frame rearrangements. Part of the clones is not present; checked against another copy, under half of the missing clones reflect an unresolved V gene, and the others are unexplained. For this sample the table gives just over 70,000 clones, of which approximately 94% were detected only once. The ten largest clonotypes hold roughly 0.37% of the sample. The sequencing sample was made of T cells isolated from PBMCs. The receptors derive from a human donor in good health.

The CDR3 coding sequence is TGTGCCAGCAGCTCCCTAAGCGGGGCGAACACCGGGGAGCTGTTTTTT. Translation: CASSSLSGANTGELFF. This chain joins TRBV13 and TRBJ2-2; 7 nucleotides match TRBD2. V was pared by 4 bases and J by 0 bases, with 5 bases of the junction left unmatched. The germline V gene has CDR1 PRHDT and CDR2 FYEKMQ (reference sequence). The CDR3 is 16 residues long. The full variable domain, its missing parts supplied by reference TRBV13 and TRBJ2-2, is AAGVIQSPRHLIKEKRETATLKCYPIPRHDTVYWYQQGPGQDPQFLISFYEKMQSDKGSIPDRFSAQQFSDYHSELNMSSLELGDSALYFCASSSLSGANTGELFFGEGSRLTVL.

This chain links TRBV28 with TRBJ2-7; D possibly corresponds to TRBD2 (6 bases). V dropped 2 bases and J dropped 0 bases, with 20 bases sitting between them. The CDR3 has 18 residues. Per the germline V gene, CDR1 is MDHEN and CDR2 is SYDVKM. CDR3 in amino acids: CASSLPSYHSGSSYEQYF. CDR3 nucleotides: TGTGCCAGCAGTTTACCTTCATACCATAGCGGAAGCTCCTACGAGCAGTACTTC.

The chain recombines TRBV7-9 with TRBJ2-2; D not resolved. The CDR3 covers 12 residues. Germline CDR1 reads SEHNR; CDR2 reads FQNEAQ (reference sequence). V lost 5 bases and J lost 6, with 7 bases in between. This chain's CDR3 is CASSQDSGELFF. The CDR3 DNA sequence: TGTGCCAGCAGCCAAGACTCCGGGGAGCTGTTTTTT.

V usage is TRBV20-1 and J usage is TRBJ2-5; D not certain. CDR1 is DFQATT and CDR2 is SNEGSKA in the germline V gene (reference sequence). This CDR3 comprises 11 residues. The V and J ends lost 5 bases and 0 bases respectively, with 4 bases between them. CDR3 loop: CSARNQETQYF. CDR3 in DNA: TGCAGTGCTCGTAACCAAGAGACCCAGTACTTC.

This chain connects TRBV7-2 to TRBJ2-5; a weak D match, TRBD1 (5 bases). The CDR3 has 16 amino acids. Trimming shortened V by 1 base and J by 2 bases, and 14 bases separated the two germline ends. The germline V gene encodes CDR1 SGHTA and CDR2 FQGNSA. The CDR3 here is CASSLDVRATQETQYF. CDR3 DNA sequence: TGTGCCAGCAGCTTAGACGTCAGGGCCACACAAGAGACCCAGTACTTC.

This CDR3 is CASSLAGVYEQYF. The CDR3 DNA sequence: TGTGCCAGCAGTTTAGCGGGAGTCTACGAGCAGTACTTC. The chain links TRBV28 to TRBJ2-7, with 7 bases fitting TRBD2. J lost 3 bases, V lost 2 bases, and 1 base had no gene match. Germline CDR1 is MDHEN and CDR2 is SYDVKM. The CDR3 is 13 residues long.

The chain links TRBV5-8 to TRBJ2-1; TRBD1 matches 11 bases. Germline CDR1 is SGHTS and CDR2 is YDEGEE. V gave up 7 bases and J gave up 7 bases; unmatched junction bases: 16. CDR3 length: 17 residues. CDR3 DNA sequence: TGTGCCAGCCAAAATCAAATATCCGGGACAGGGGGTAATGAGCAGTTCTTC. This encodes CASQNQISGTGGNEQFF.

V is TRBV19 and J is TRBJ1-2; the D is unclear. V was trimmed by 5 bases and J by 4 bases, leaving 11 bases between them. This CDR3 is 13 amino acids long. The germline CDR1 and CDR2 sequences are LNHDA and SQIVND (reference sequence). CDR3 coding DNA: TGTGCCAGTAGTCTTGGCTTCGCCTATGGCTACACCTTC. The encoded protein is CASSLGFAYGYTF.

The chain employs TRBV6-1 and TRBJ2-5, with TRBD2 matching 7 bases. The J segment lost 5 bases and the V segment lost 8 bases, leaving 14 bases of the junction unmatched. CDR3 size: 15 residues. Germline assignment: CDR1 MNHNS and CDR2 SASEGT. CDR3 coding DNA: TGTGCCAGCGGGCTAGCGGCCGGCGGGGAGGAGACCCAGTACTTC. Amino acid sequence: CASGLAAGGEETQYF.

The chain employs TRBV12-2 and TRBJ2-7; the D call TRBD2 from the table was never checked on the DNA. TRBV12-2 is noted as a pseudogene. The CDR3 has 15 amino acids. The CDR3 DNA reads TGTGCAAGTCGCTTAGCCCCCTTTTCTGTATCCGAGCAGTACTTC. Its protein is CASRLAPFSVSEQYF.

The V and J genes are TRBV20-1 and TRBJ1-2; no clear D. This CDR3 spans 10 amino acids. Germline values: CDR1 DFQATT, CDR2 SNEGSKA (reference sequence). The V gene lost 6 bases and the J gene lost 11 bases, with 13 bases spanning the gap. This CDR3 is CSATGGSYTF. The CDR3 DNA reads TGCAGTGCCACGGGTGGTTCATACACCTTC.

V and J are TRBV9 and TRBJ2-2; maybe TRBD2 (6 bases). V lost 4 bases and J lost 0, with 10 bases in between. This CDR3 contains 15 residues. Germline values: CDR1 SGDLS, CDR2 YYNGEE. The CDR3 loop reads CASSLLAANTGELFF. DNA for the CDR3: TGTGCCAGCAGCCTACTAGCTGCGAACACCGGGGAGCTGTTTTTT.

For this clone: It is unclear where the CDR3 begins or ends on the DNA, so no DNA is shown, and the CDR3 is as TCRdb lists it. The chain links TRBV27 to TRBJ2-2; TRBD2 reflects the table's D call only, with no check against the DNA. Germline-derived CDR1 and CDR2 are MNHEY and SMNVEV (reference sequence). The CDR3 has 12 amino acids, counting both end residues. The CDR3 reads CASSFGAGELFF.

This rearrangement joins TRBV30 to TRBJ2-2; the D gene is possibly TRBD1 (6 bases). The germline V and J ends were trimmed by 2 bases and 4 bases, with 14 bases remaining between them. This CDR3 has 15 residues. Germline-derived CDR1 and CDR2 are GTSNPN and SVGIG (reference sequence). CDR3 loop: CAWSHNTGLTGELFF. The CDR3 region has the DNA TGTGCCTGGAGTCATAATACAGGGCTCACCGGGGAGCTGTTTTTT. The whole variable domain, filled in from reference TRBV30 and TRBJ2-2, reads SQTIHQWPATLVQPVGSPLSLECTVEGTSNPNLYWYRQAAGRGLQLLFYSVGIGQISSEVPQNLSASRPQDRQFILSSKKLLLSDSGFYLCAWSHNTGLTGELFFGEGSRLTVL.

This chain joins TRBV4-1 and TRBJ2-1; D perhaps matches TRBD1 (5 bases). The length of the CDR3 is 14 residues. Germline-derived CDR1 and CDR2 are MGHRA and YSYEKL. V gave up 3 bases and J gave up 8 bases, with 14 bases separating them. The chain's CDR3 is CASSQATAFDEQFF. The CDR3 region has the DNA TGCGCCAGCAGCCAGGCGACAGCGTTTGATGAGCAGTTCTTC.

The chain joins TRBV11-2 to TRBJ2-1; D may be TRBD1 (6 bases). From germline, CDR1 is SGHAT and CDR2 FQNNGV. Between the trimmed V and J ends, which lost 3 bases and 4 bases, there was a span of 13 bases. The CDR3 has 15 amino acids. CDR3 amino acids: CASSFFDGTYNEQFF. CDR3 bases: TGTGCCAGCAGCTTTTTTGACGGGACATACAATGAGCAGTTCTTC.

The chain couples TRBV6-1 to TRBJ2-3; 7 bases match TRBD1. Germline V gene lookup returns CDR1 MNHNS and CDR2 SASEGT. The CDR3 length is 15 residues. V lost 10 bases, J lost 6 bases, and 16 bases stayed unmatched. CDR3 bases: TGTGCCATCACACAGGGGAGTCAATACCACGATACGCAGTATTTT. Protein: CAITQGSQYHDTQYF.